The 26 T cell receptor beta chains reported below all come from one sample, sequenced in a study of OX40 agonist ivuxolimab in advanced cancers. TCRdb's table, derived via immunoSEQ multiplex PCR, lists solely in-frame clones and lacks some. The top ten clones hold about 0.3% of a sample with tens of thousands of clones, about nine tenths of them seen once. Specimen: CD4+ or CD8+ T cells sorted from blood, collected in a trial of the OX40 agonist ivuxolimab. The receptors shown here come from an adult with an advanced solid tumor such as melanoma, head and neck, liver or kidney cancer.

V is TRBV10-3 and J is TRBJ1-5, with TRBD1 as a possible D gene (6 bases). Germline V gene lookup returns CDR1 ENHRY and CDR2 SYGVKD. Deletions cut 3 bases from V and 16 bases from J, with 19 bases between. The CDR3 is made up of 13 amino acids. In nucleotides, the CDR3 is TGTGCCATCAGTGAACAAAGGTTCGGGGACATTCATTTT. This sequence encodes CAISEQRFGDIHF.

This clone was detected a few times. This rearrangement joins TRBV19 to TRBJ2-1, with a weak D call TRBD2 (6 bases). The CDR3 is 16 residues long. The V and J ends lost 10 bases and 0 bases respectively, with 19 bases between them. Germline V gene lookup returns CDR1 LNHDA and CDR2 SQIVND (reference sequence). The CDR3 DNA sequence: TGTGCCACCTCACCAACCGGGACTCACTCCTACAATGAGCAGTTCTTC. Protein: CATSPTGTHSYNEQFF.

The chain carries TRBV7-9 and TRBJ2-2; 9 nucleotides match TRBD1. This CDR3 contains 17 residues. CDR1 is SEHNR and CDR2 is FQNEAQ in the germline V gene (reference sequence). The J segment lost 1 base and the V segment lost 5 bases, leaving 8 bases of the junction unmatched. The CDR3 region has the DNA TGTGCCAGCAGCATGGCCTTGGGACAGGGGAACACCGGGGAGCTGTTTTTT. It codes for CASSMALGQGNTGELFF.

This clone was detected only a few times. The chain has TRBV2 and TRBJ1-1; D is ambiguous. Trimming pared 11 bases from V and 5 bases from J, leaving 12 bases between. The germline CDR1 and CDR2 sequences are SNHLY and FYNNEI. This CDR3 contains 11 residues. This chain's CDR3 is CALERWTEAFF. The CDR3 DNA reads as TGTGCCTTAGAACGGTGGACTGAAGCTTTCTTT.

The CDR3 sequence: CASSLMGPDSPLHF. The CDR3 DNA follows: TGTGCCAGCAGCTTAATGGGGCCCGATTCACCCCTCCACTTT. V usage is TRBV7-9 and J usage is TRBJ1-6, with a tentative D call TRBD1 (5 bases). The germline V and J ends were trimmed by 2 bases and 8 bases, with 10 bases remaining between them. Germline CDR1 is SEHNR and CDR2 is FQNEAQ (reference sequence). This CDR3 is built from 14 residues. The full variable domain, its missing parts supplied by reference TRBV7-9 and TRBJ1-6, is DTGVSQNPRHKITKRGQNVTFRCDPISEHNRLYWYRQTLGQGPEFLTYFQNEAQLEKSRLLSDRFSAERPKGSFSTLEIQRTEQGDSAMYLCASSLMGPDSPLHFGNGTRLTVT.

The J gene is TRBJ2-3, the V gene TRBV28, with TRBD1 matching over 8 bases. Germline CDR1 is MDHEN and CDR2 is SYDVKM. CDR3 length: 15 amino acids. Unmatched junction bases numbered 17, after V lost 10 bases and J lost 8 bases. CDR3 loop: CATKTGAGGTGTQYF. The CDR3 DNA is TGTGCCACCAAAACGGGGGCAGGGGGCACTGGTACGCAGTATTTT.

The rearrangement uses TRBV19 and TRBJ2-6; D unclear. Between the trimmed V and J ends, which lost 4 bases and 1 base, there was a span of 8 bases. CDR3 length: 15 amino acids. Germline loops: CDR1 LNHDA, CDR2 SQIVND (reference sequence). The CDR3 here is CASSSSMSGANVLTF. The CDR3 DNA follows: TGTGCCAGTAGTAGTTCCATGTCTGGGGCCAACGTCCTGACTTTC.

This clone came up once. This sequence joins TRBV2 and TRBJ1-1; 8 nucleotides match TRBD1. After removal of 4 bases from V and 3 bases from J, the junction contained 4 bases not matched to a gene. The germline V gene encodes CDR1 SNHLY and CDR2 FYNNEI. This CDR3 is built from 14 residues. CDR3 nucleotides: TGTGCCAGCAGTGGACAGGGGAGTGACACTGAAGCTTTCTTT. This translates into CASSGQGSDTEAFF. Full variable domain (outside the CDR3, taken from reference TRBV2 and TRBJ1-1): EPEVTQTPSHQVTQMGQEVILRCVPISNHLYFYWYRQILGQKVEFLVSFYNNEISEKSEIFDDQFSVERPDGSNFTLKIRSTKLEDSAMYFCASSGQGSDTEAFFGQGTRLTVV.

The chain is built from TRBV28 and TRBJ2-5; D unclear. The germline V gene encodes CDR1 MDHEN and CDR2 SYDVKM. The V gene lost 7 bases and the J gene lost 2 bases, with 20 bases spanning the gap. This CDR3 has 16 amino acids. The CDR3 loop reads CASKSFGPASQETQYF. CDR3 sequence (DNA): TGTGCCAGCAAGTCCTTCGGGCCAGCTTCGCAAGAGACCCAGTACTTC.

The V call is TRBV5-1, the J call TRBJ1-2; 9 bases match TRBD1. Germline CDR1 and CDR2: SGHRS and YFSETQ. The V and J ends lost 4 bases and 8 bases, in that order; junction bases with no gene match: 9. This CDR3 comprises 14 residues. CDR3 in DNA: TGCGCCAGCAGCGCGGGGACAGGGTTTCAAGGCTACACCTTC. Protein: CASSAGTGFQGYTF. Full variable domain (remainder filled in from reference TRBV5-1 and TRBJ1-2): KAGVTQTPRYLIKTRGQQVTLSCSPISGHRSVSWYQQTPGQGLQFLFEYFSETQRNKGNFPGRFSGRQFSNSRSEMNVSTLELGDSALYLCASSAGTGFQGYTFGSGTRLTVV.

The chain links TRBV30 to TRBJ2-3; D remains unclear. This CDR3 is 15 amino acids long. V was shortened by 2 bases and J by 5 bases, with 17 bases between the two germline ends. Germline V CDR1 and CDR2: GTSNPN, SVGIG (reference sequence). The CDR3 loop is CAWSPYGLEGDTQYF. The DNA of the CDR3 is TGTGCCTGGAGTCCCTACGGGCTAGAAGGAGATACGCAGTATTTT.

V gene TRBV30 combines with J gene TRBJ2-1; D tentatively reads TRBD1 or TRBD2 (5 bases each). Trimming took 2 bases from V and 13 from J, leaving 15 bases between them. The CDR3 spans 12 residues. Germline CDR1 and CDR2: GTSNPN and SVGIG (reference sequence). DNA of the CDR3: TGTGCCTGGAGTACGACTGGGGGTGGACAGTTCTTC. Amino acid sequence: CAWSTTGGGQFF.

The gene calls are TRBV7-9 and TRBJ1-1; D unclear. The CDR3 totals 13 residues. Germline V CDR1 and CDR2: SEHNR, FQNEAQ (reference sequence). Trimming removed 2 bases at V and 8 bases at J, with 12 bases between. CDR3 amino acids: CASSLKFLTEAFF. The DNA of the CDR3 is TGTGCCAGCAGCTTAAAGTTTCTGACCGAAGCTTTCTTT.

This chain joins TRBV6-6 and TRBJ1-2; D might be TRBD1 (6 bases). CDR1 is MNHNY and CDR2 is SVGAGI in the germline V gene (reference sequence). The CDR3 contains 13 residues. Deletions cut 6 bases from V and 2 bases from J, with 10 bases between. The CDR3 bases are TGTGCCAGCAGGACAGGTTCCAACTATGGCTACACCTTC. The encoded protein is CASRTGSNYGYTF.

This chain connects TRBV4-1 to TRBJ2-3; a possible D gene is TRBD2 (7 bases). Germline assignment: CDR1 MGHRA and CDR2 YSYEKL. This CDR3 has 16 amino acids. V was shortened by 4 bases and J by 4 bases, with 18 bases between the two germline ends. CDR3 bases: TGCGCCAGCAGCCCAGGGCTAGGGGGGGGACCAGATACGCAGTATTTT. Protein: CASSPGLGGGPDTQYF.

Only one count was recorded for this clone. The chain employs TRBV19 and TRBJ1-2; D unclear. Per the germline V gene, CDR1 is LNHDA and CDR2 is SQIVND (reference sequence). The CDR3 loop spans 14 amino acids. V was cut by 3 bases and J by 3 bases, with 11 bases left in between. CDR3 loop: CASSIYSSDYGYTF. The CDR3 nucleotides are TGTGCCAGTAGTATTTACAGTTCTGACTATGGCTACACCTTC.

The chain combines TRBV7-8 with TRBJ1-3; 8 bases agree with TRBD1. CDR1 and CDR2 from the germline V gene are SGHVS and FQNEAQ. CDR3 length: 17 amino acids. Unmatched junction bases numbered 9, after V lost 5 bases and J lost 0 bases. The CDR3 nucleotides are TGTGCCAGCAGCCCATTGACAGGGGCCGGCTCTGGAAACACCATATATTTT. Amino acids: CASSPLTGAGSGNTIYF.

The chain links TRBV2 to TRBJ1-1; 9 bases agree with TRBD1. V trimming: 5 bases; J trimming: 6 bases; junction bases outside the gene matches: 7. CDR1 and CDR2 (germline): SNHLY, FYNNEI. The CDR3 is 14 amino acids. As DNA, the CDR3 is TGTGCCAGCAGTCTGGACAGGGGATATTCTGAAGCTTTCTTT. The encoded protein is CASSLDRGYSEAFF.

This rearrangement joins TRBV11-2 to TRBJ1-4; possibly TRBD1 for D (6 bases). Germline loops: CDR1 SGHAT, CDR2 FQNNGV. The CDR3 consists of 15 residues. V was pared by 1 base and J by 7 bases, with 13 bases between. This chain's CDR3 is CASSLVRGAGEKLFF. CDR3 nucleotides: TGTGCCAGCAGCTTAGTGAGGGGGGCAGGTGAAAAACTGTTTTTT.

This chain uses TRBV19 with TRBJ1-2; 8 bases align to TRBD1. The CDR3 loop spans 12 amino acids. Per germline, CDR1 LNHDA and CDR2 SQIVND (reference sequence). Trimming at V came to 10 bases and at J to 6 bases, leaving 7 bases not matched to a gene. As DNA, the CDR3 is TGTGCCACCAGGGGGCCCTTAAATGGCTACACCTTC. Its translation is CATRGPLNGYTF.

By share of the sample, this clone is medium-sized. The V gene is TRBV4-1, the J gene TRBJ1-2, with D possibly being TRBD1 (6 bases). V lost 5 bases, J lost 5 bases, and 15 bases lay in between. The CDR3 length is 14 residues. Germline V lookup: CDR1 MGHRA, CDR2 YSYEKL. The CDR3, as DNA: TGCGCCAGCAGCTCCCCCGGGACAAATTATGGCTACACCTTC. It yields the protein CASSSPGTNYGYTF.

J is TRBJ2-3 and V is TRBV5-4; D is perhaps TRBD1 (5 bases). Germline CDR1 and CDR2: SGHNT and YYREEE (reference sequence). V was trimmed by 4 bases and J by 1 base, leaving 16 bases between them. The CDR3 totals 16 residues. CDR3 loop: CASSPVQGIRTDTQYF. The CDR3 bases are TGTGCCAGCAGCCCAGTGCAGGGAATCCGCACAGATACGCAGTATTTT. The variable domain in full, completed from reference TRBV5-4 and TRBJ2-3, reads ETGVTQSPTHLIKTRGQQVTLRCSSQSGHNTVSWYQQALGQGPQFIFQYYREEENGRGNFPPRFSGLQFPNYSSELNVNALELDDSALYLCASSPVQGIRTDTQYFGPGTRLTVL.

This rearrangement joins TRBV9 to TRBJ2-3; D is uncertain. This CDR3 is built from 14 residues. Trimming cost V 3 bases and J 0 bases, with 8 bases left between them. CDR1 is SGDLS and CDR2 is YYNGEE in the germline V gene. CDR3: CASSATTSTDTQYF. Written as DNA, the CDR3 is TGTGCCAGCAGCGCTACTACTAGCACAGATACGCAGTATTTT.

CDR3 DNA: TGTGCCAGCAGCCCAAGCTTGGAGGCGATCAATGAGCAGTTCTTC. Translation gives CASSPSLEAINEQFF. The chain has TRBV9 and TRBJ2-1, with D possibly being TRBD2 (5 bases). From germline, CDR1 is SGDLS and CDR2 YYNGEE. V dropped 4 bases and J dropped 6 bases, with 17 bases sitting between them. The CDR3 length is 15 residues. Drawing the rest from reference TRBV9 and TRBJ2-1, the complete variable domain is DSGVTQTPKHLITATGQRVTLRCSPRSGDLSVYWYQQSLDQGLQFLIQYYNGEERAKGNILERFSAQQFPDLHSELNLSSLELGDSALYFCASSPSLEAINEQFFGPGTRLTVL.

V is TRBV7-2 and J is TRBJ1-4; 8 bases are shared with TRBD1. The V gene end was trimmed by 5 bases and the J gene end by 7 bases; junction bases not matched to a gene: 6. The germline V gene encodes CDR1 SGHTA and CDR2 FQGNSA. The CDR3 runs 14 residues. CDR3 DNA: TGTGCCAGCAGCCGAGACAGGGGCTCTGAAAAACTGTTTTTT. This codes for CASSRDRGSEKLFF.

This clone showed up just once. The chain links TRBV30 to TRBJ1-1; a weak D match, TRBD1 (5 bases). Germline V gene lookup returns CDR1 GTSNPN and CDR2 SVGIG (reference sequence). CDR3 size: 12 residues. Between the trimmed V and J ends, which lost 3 bases and 8 bases, there was a span of 13 bases. CDR3 protein: CAWSPTAREAFF. In DNA form, the CDR3 reads TGTGCCTGGAGCCCGACAGCGAGGGAAGCTTTCTTT.